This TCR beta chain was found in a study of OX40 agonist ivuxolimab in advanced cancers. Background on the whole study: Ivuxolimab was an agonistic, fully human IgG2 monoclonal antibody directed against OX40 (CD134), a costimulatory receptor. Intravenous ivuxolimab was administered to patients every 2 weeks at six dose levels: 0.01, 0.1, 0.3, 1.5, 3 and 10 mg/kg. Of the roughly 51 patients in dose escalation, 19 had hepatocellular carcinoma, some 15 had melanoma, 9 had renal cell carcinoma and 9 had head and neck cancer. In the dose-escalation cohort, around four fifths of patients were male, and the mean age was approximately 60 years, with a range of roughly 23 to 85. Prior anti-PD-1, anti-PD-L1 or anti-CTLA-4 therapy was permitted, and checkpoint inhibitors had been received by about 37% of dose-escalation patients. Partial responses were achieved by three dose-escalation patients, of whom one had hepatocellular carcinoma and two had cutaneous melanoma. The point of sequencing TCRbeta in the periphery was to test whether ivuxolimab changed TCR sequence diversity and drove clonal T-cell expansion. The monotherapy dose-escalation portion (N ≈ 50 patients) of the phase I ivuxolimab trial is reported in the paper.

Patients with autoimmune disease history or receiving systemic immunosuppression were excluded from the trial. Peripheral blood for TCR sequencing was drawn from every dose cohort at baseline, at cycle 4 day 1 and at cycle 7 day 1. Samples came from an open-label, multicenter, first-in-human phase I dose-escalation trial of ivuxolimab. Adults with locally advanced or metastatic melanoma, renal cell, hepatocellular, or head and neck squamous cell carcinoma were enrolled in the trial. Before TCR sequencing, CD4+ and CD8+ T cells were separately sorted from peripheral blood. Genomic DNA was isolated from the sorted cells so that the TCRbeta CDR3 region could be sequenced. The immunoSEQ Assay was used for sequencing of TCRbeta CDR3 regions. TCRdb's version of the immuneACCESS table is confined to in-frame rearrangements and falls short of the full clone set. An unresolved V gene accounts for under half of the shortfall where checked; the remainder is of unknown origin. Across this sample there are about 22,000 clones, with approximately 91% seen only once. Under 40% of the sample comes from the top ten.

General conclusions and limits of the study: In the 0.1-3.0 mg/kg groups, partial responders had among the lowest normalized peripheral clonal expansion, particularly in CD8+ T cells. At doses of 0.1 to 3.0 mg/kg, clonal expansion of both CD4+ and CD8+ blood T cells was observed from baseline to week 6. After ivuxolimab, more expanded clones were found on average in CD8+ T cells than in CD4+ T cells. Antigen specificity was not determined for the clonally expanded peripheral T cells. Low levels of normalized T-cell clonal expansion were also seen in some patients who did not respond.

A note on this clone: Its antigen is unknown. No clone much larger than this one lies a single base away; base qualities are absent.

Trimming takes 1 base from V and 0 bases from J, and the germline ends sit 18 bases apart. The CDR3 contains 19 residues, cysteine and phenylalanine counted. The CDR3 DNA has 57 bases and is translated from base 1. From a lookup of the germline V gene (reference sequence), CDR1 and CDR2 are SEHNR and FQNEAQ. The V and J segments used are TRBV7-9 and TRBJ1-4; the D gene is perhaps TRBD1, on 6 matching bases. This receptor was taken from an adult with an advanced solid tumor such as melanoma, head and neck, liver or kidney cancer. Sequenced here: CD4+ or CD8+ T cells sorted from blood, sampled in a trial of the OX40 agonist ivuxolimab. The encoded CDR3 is CASSLGGASPTATNEKLFF. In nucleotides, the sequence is TGTGCCAGCAGCTTAGGGGGGGCGAGCCCCACTGCAACTAATGAAAAACTGTTTTTT. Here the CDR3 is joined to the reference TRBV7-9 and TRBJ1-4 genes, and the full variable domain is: DTGVSQNPRHKITKRGQNVTFRCDPISEHNRLYWYRQTLGQGPEFLTYFQNEAQLEKSRLLSDRFSAERPKGSFSTLEIQRTEQGDSAMYLCASSLGGASPTATNEKLFFGSGTQLSVL.